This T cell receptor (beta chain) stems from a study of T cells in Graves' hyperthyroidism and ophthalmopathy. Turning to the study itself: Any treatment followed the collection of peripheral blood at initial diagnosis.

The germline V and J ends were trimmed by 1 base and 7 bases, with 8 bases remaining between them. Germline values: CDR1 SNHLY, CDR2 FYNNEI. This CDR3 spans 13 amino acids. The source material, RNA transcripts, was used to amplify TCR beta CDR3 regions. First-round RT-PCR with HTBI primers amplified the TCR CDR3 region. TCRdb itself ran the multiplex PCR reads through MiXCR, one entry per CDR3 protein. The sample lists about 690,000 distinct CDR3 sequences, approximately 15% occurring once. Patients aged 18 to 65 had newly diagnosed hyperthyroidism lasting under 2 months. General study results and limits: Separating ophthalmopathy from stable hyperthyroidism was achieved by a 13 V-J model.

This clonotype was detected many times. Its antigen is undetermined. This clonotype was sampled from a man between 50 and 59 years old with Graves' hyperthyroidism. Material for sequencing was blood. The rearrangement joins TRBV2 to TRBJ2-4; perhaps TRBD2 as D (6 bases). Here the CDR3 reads CASSEGEENIQYF. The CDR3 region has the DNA TGTGCCAGCAGTGAAGGGGAGGAGAACATTCAGTACTTC.